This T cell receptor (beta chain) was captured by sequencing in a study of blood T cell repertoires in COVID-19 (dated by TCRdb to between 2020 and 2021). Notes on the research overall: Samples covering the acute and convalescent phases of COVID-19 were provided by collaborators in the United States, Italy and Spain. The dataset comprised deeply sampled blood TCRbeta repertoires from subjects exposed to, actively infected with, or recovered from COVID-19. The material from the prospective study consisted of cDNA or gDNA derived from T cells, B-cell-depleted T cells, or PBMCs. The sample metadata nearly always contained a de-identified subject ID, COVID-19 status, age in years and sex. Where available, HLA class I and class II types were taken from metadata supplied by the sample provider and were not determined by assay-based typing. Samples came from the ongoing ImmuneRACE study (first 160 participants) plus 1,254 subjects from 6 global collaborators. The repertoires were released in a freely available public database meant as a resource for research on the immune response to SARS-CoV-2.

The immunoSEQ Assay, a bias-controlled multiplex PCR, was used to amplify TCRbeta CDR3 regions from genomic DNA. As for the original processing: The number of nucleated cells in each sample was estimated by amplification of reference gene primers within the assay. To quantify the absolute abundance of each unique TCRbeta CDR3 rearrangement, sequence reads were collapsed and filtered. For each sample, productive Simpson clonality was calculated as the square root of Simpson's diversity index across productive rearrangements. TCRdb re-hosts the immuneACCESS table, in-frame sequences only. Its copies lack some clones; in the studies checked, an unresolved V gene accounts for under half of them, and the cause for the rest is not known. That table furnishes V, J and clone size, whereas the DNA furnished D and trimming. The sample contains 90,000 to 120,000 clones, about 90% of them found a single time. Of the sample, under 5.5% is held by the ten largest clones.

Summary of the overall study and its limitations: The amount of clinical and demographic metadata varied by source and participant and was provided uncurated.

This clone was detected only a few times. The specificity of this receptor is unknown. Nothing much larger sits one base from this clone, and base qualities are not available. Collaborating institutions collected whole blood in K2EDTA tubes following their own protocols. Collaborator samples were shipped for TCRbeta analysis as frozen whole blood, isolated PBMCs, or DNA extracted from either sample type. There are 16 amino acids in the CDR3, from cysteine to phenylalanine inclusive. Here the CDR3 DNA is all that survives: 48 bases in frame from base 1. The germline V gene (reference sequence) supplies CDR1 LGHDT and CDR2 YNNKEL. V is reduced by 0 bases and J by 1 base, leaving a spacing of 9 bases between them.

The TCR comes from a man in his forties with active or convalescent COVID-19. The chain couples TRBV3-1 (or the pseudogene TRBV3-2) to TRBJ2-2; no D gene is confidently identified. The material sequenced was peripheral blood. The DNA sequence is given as TGTGCCAGCAGCCAAGACAGCCGAGGGAACACCGGGGAGCTGTTTTTT. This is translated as CASSQDSRGNTGELFF.